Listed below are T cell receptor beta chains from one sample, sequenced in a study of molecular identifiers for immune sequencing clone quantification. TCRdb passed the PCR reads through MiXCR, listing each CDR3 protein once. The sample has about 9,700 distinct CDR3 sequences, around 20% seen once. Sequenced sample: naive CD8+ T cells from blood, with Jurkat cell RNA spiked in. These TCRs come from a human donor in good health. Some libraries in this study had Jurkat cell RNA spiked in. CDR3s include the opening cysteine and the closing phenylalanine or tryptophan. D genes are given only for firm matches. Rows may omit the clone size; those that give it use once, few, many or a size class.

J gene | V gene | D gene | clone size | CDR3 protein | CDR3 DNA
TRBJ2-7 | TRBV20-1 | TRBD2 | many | CSANNLAGATYEQYF | TGCAGTGCTAACAATTTAGCGGGAGCAACCTACGAGCAGTACTTC
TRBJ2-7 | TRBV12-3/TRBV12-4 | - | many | CASSLVAGRYYEQYF | TGTGCCAGCAGTTTAGTGGCAGGACGTTACTACGAGCAGTACTTC
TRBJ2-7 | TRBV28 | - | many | CATGGTGPEQYF | TGTGCCACTGGGGGTACGGGCCCCGAGCAGTACTTC
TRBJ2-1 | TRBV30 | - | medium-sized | CAWSVTSSYNEQFF | TGTGCCTGGAGTGTAACGAGCTCCTACAATGAGCAGTTCTTC
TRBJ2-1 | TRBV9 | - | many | CASSVAPPTPNEQFF | TGTGCCAGCAGCGTAGCCCCTCCCACGCCCAATGAGCAGTTCTTC
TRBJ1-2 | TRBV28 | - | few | CASMPGAYGYTF | TGTGCCAGCATGCCCGGGGCCTATGGCTACACCTTC
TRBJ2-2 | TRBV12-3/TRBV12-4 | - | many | CASSFIYLEVYNTGELFF | TGTGCCAGCAGCTTCATATATCTGGAGGTTTATAACACCGGGGAGCTGTTTTTT
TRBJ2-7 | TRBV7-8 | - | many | CATRHAPSYEQYF | TGTGCCACCCGCCACGCCCCGTCGTACGAGCAGTACTTC
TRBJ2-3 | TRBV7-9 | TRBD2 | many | CASSSVAGEVIDTQYF | TGTGCCAGCAGCTCCGTAGCGGGAGAGGTGATAGATACGCAGTATTTT
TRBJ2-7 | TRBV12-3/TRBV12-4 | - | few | CASSLSGRSSYEQYF | TGTGCCAGCAGTTTATCTGGGAGGAGCTCCTACGAGCAGTACTTC
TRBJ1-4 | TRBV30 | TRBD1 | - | CAWSVGGADEKLFF | TGTGCCTGGAGTGTAGGGGGCGCAGATGAAAAACTGTTTTTT
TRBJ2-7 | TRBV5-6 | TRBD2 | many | CASSWTRTSEYEQYF | TGTGCCAGCAGCTGGACAAGGACTAGCGAATACGAGCAGTACTTC
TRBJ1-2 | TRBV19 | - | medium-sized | CASTPQDYYGYTF | TGTGCCAGTACTCCACAGGATTACTATGGCTACACCTTC
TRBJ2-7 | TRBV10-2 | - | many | CASSGDEQYF | TGCGCCTCCTCGGGGGACGAGCAGTACTTC
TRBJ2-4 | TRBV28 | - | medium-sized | CASSLSTGDSIQYF | TGTGCCAGCAGTTTGTCTACGGGAGATTCCATTCAGTACTTC
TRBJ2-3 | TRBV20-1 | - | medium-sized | CSARHRAFSTDTQYF | TGCAGTGCTCGACACCGGGCTTTTAGCACAGATACGCAGTATTTT
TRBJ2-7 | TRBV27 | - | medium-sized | CASSPDGYEQYF | TGTGCCAGCAGTCCCGACGGATACGAGCAGTACTTC
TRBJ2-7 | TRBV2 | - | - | CASILSFPGSYEQYF | TGTGCCAGCATACTTAGTTTCCCCGGCTCCTACGAGCAGTACTTC
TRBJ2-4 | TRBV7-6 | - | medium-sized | CASSLEWSSPVGNIQYF | TGTGCCAGCAGCTTAGAGTGGAGTTCACCGGTTGGAAACATTCAGTACTTC
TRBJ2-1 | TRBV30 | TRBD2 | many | CAWTGLAGRGFSYNEQFF | TGTGCCTGGACGGGACTAGCGGGAAGGGGGTTCTCCTACAATGAGCAGTTCTTC
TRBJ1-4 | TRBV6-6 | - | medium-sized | CASSYANQGPEATNEKLFF | TGTGCCAGCAGTTACGCGAACCAGGGTCCTGAGGCAACTAATGAAAAACTGTTTTTT
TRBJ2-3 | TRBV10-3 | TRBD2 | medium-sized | CAISEPTSGGPDTQYF | TGTGCCATCAGTGAACCGACTAGCGGAGGGCCAGATACGCAGTATTTT
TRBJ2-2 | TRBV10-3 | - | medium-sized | CAISDSTGMNTGELFF | TGTGCCATCAGTGACTCAACAGGGATGAACACCGGGGAGCTGTTTTTT
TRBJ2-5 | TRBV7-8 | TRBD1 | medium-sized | CASSFGQVQETQYF | TGTGCCAGCAGCTTCGGACAGGTTCAAGAGACCCAGTACTTC
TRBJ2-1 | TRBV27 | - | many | CASSSFLGGGSAALLHEQFF | TGTGCCAGCAGTTCCTTCCTAGGGGGGGGTTCTGCTGCCCTCCTGCATGAGCAGTTCTTC
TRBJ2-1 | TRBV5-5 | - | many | CASSLRDSYNEQFF | TGTGCCAGCAGCTTGCGGGACTCCTACAATGAGCAGTTCTTC
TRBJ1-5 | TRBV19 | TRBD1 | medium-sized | CASSIGQGAFQPQHF | TGTGCCAGTAGTATAGGGCAGGGGGCTTTTCAGCCCCAGCATTTT
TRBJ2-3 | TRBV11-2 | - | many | CASSFGGEADTQYF | TGTGCCAGCAGCTTTGGAGGGGAGGCAGATACGCAGTATTTT
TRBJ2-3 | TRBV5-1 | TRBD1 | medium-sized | CASSLEKGQSTDTQYF | TGCGCCAGCAGCTTGGAAAAGGGACAGAGCACAGATACGCAGTATTTT
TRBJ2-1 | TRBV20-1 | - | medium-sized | CSARVAYEQFF | TGCAGTGCTAGAGTAGCGTATGAGCAGTTCTTC
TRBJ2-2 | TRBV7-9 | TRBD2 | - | CASSFTPGGPSGLFF | TGTGCCAGCAGCTTCACACCGGGAGGGCCGTCGGGGCTGTTTTTT
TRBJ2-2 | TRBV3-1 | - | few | CASSQEIDSTGELFF | TGTGCCAGCAGCCAAGAGATCGACAGCACCGGGGAGCTGTTTTTT
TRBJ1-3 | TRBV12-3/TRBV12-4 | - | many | CASSHTRAYGNTIYF | TGTGCCAGCAGTCACACTCGGGCGTATGGAAACACCATATATTTT
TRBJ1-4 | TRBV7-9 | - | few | CASTNSMGLGGVFF | TGTGCCAGCACCAACTCCATGGGGCTAGGGGGTGTGTTTTTC
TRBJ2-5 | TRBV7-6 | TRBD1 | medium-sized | CASSLGTGYLSQYF | TGTGCCAGCAGCTTAGGGACAGGCTACTTGAGCCAGTACTTC
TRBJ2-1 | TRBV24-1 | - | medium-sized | CATSDASSNEQFF | TGTGCCACCAGTGATGCGAGTAGTAATGAGCAGTTCTTC
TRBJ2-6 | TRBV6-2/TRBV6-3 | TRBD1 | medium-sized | CASRGQGALGANVLTF | TGTGCCAGCAGAGGACAGGGGGCGCTTGGGGCCAACGTCCTGACTTTC